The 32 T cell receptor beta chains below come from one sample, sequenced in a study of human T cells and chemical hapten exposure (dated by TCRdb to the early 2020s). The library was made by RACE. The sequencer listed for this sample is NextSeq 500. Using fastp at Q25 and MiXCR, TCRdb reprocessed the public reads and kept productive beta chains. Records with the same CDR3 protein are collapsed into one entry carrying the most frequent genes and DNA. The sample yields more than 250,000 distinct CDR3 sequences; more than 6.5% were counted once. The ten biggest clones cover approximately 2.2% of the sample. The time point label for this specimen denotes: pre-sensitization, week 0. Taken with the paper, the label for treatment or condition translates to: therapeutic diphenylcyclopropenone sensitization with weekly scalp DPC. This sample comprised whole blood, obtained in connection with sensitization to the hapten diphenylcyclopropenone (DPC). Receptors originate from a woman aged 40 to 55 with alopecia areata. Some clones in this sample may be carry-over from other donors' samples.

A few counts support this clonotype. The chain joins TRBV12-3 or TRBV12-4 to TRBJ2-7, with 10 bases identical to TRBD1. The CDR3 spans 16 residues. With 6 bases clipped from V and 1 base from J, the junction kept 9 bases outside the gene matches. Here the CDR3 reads CASRQTGGHGSYEQYF. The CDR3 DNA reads TGTGCCAGCAGACAGACAGGGGGCCATGGATCCTACGAGCAGTACTTC.

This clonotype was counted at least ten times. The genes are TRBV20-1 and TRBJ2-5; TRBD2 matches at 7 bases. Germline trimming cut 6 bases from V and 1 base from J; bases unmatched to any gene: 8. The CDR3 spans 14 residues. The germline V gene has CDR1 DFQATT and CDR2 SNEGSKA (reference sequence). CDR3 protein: CSAGGTIIQETQYF. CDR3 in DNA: TGCAGTGCGGGGGGGACCATTATCCAAGAGACCCAGTACTTC.

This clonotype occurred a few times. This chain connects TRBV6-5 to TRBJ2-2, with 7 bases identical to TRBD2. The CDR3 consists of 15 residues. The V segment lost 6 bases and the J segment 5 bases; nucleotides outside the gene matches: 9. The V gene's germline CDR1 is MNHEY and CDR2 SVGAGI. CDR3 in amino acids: CASSPPVGGTGELFF. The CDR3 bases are TGTGCCAGCAGCCCCCCTGTGGGGGGGACCGGGGAGCTGTTTTTT.

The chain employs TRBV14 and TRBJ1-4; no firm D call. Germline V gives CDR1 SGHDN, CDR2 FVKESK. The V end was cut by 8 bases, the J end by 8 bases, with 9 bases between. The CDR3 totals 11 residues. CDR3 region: CASLALEKLFF. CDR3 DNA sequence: TGTGCCAGCCTTGCACTGGAAAAACTGTTTTTT.

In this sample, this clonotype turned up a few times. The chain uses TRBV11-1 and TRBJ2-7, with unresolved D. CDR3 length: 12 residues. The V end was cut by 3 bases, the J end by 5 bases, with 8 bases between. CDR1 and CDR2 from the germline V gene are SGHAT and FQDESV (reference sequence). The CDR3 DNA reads TGTGCCAGCAGCTTTAGGACCGACGAGCAGTACTTC. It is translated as CASSFRTDEQYF.

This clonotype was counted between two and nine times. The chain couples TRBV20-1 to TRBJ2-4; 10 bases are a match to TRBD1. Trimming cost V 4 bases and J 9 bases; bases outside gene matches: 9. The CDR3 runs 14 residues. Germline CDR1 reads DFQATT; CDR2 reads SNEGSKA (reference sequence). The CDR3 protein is CSATFGTGVTIQYF. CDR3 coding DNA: TGCAGTGCTACATTCGGGACAGGGGTTACCATTCAGTACTTC.

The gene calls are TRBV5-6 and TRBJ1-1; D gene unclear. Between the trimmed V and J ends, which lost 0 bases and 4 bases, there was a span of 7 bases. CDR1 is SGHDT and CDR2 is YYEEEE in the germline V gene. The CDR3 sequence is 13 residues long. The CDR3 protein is CASSLVGTTEAFF. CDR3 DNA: TGTGCCAGCAGCTTGGTAGGAACCACTGAAGCTTTCTTT. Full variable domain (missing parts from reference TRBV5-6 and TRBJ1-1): DAGVTQSPTHLIKTRGQQVTLRCSPKSGHDTVSWYQQALGQGPQFIFQYYEEEERQRGNFPDRFSGHQFPNYSSELNVNALLLGDSALYLCASSLVGTTEAFFGQGTRLTVV.

The CDR3 here is CATNDGGFHNEQFF. CDR3 coding DNA: TGTGCCACCAACGACGGGGGCTTCCACAATGAGCAGTTCTTC. The chain links TRBV24-1 to TRBJ2-1; D may correspond to TRBD1 or TRBD2 (6 bases each). V was cut by 8 bases and J by 5 bases, with 15 bases left in between. The CDR3 runs 14 residues. Germline-derived CDR1 and CDR2 are KGHDR and SFDVKD.

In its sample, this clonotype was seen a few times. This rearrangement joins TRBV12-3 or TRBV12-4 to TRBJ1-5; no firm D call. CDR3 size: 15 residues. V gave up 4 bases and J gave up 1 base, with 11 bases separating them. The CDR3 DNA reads TGTGCCAGCAGTTCCCAGGTGGGCAGCAATCAGCCCCAGCATTTT. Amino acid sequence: CASSSQVGSNQPQHF.

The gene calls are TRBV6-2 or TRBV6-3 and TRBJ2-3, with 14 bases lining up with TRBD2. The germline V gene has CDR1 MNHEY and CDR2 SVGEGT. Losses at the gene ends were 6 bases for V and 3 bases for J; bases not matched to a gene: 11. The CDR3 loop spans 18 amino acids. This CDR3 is CASRTRLAGGPLTDTQYF. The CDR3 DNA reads TGTGCCAGCAGGACTAGACTAGCGGGAGGGCCTTTAACAGATACGCAGTATTTT.

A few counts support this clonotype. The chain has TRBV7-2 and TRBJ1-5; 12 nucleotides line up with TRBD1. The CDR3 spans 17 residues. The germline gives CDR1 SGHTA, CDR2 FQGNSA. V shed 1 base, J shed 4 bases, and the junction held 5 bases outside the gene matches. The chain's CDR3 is CASSLVGTGGWNQPQHF. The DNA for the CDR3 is TGTGCCAGCAGCTTAGTTGGGACAGGGGGCTGGAATCAGCCCCAGCATTTT.

CDR3 region: CASSESGQGYHEQFF. The CDR3, as DNA: TGTGCCAGCAGTGAGTCTGGACAGGGGTACCATGAGCAGTTCTTC. The V call is TRBV2, the J call TRBJ2-1; TRBD1 matches at 9 bases. Looked up from germline, CDR1 is SNHLY and CDR2 is FYNNEI. With 3 bases clipped from V and 8 bases from J, the junction kept 8 bases outside the gene matches. The CDR3 consists of 15 residues.

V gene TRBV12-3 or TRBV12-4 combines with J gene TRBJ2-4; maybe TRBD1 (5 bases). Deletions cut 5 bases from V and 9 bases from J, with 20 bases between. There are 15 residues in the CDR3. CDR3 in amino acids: CASSGARMRYVIQYF. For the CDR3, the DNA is TGTGCCAGCAGTGGGGCTAGGATGAGATATGTCATTCAGTACTTC.

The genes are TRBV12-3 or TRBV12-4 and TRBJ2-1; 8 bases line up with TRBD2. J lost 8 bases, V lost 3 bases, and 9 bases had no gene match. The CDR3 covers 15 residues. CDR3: CASSFGSSGFDEQFF. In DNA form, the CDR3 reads TGTGCCAGCAGTTTCGGGTCTAGCGGGTTCGATGAGCAGTTCTTC.

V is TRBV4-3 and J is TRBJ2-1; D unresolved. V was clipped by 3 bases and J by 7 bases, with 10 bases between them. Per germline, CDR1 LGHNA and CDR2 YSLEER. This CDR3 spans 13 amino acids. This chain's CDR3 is CASSQKSGNEQFF. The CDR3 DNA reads TGCGCCAGCAGCCAGAAATCCGGGAATGAGCAGTTCTTC.

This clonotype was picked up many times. CDR3 sequence reads: CAISAPTGARGEQYF. In nucleotides, the CDR3 is TGTGCCATCAGTGCTCCGACAGGGGCGCGGGGCGAGCAGTACTTC. The rearrangement uses TRBV10-3 and TRBJ2-7, with 8 bases matching TRBD1. Trimming cost V 4 bases and J 6 bases; bases outside gene matches: 11. Germline V gives CDR1 ENHRY, CDR2 SYGVKD. The CDR3 covers 15 residues.

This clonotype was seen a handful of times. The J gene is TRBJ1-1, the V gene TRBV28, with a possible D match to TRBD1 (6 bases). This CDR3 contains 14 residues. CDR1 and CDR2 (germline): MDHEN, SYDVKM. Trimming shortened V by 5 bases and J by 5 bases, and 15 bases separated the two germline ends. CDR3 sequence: CASSRFRGGTEAFF. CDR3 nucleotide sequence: TGTGCCAGCAGTCGATTCAGGGGAGGTACTGAAGCTTTCTTT. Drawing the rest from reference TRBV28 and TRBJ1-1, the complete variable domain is DVKVTQSSRYLVKRTGEKVFLECVQDMDHENMFWYRQDPGLGLRLIYFSYDVKMKEKGDIPEGYSVSREKKERFSLILESASTNQTSMYLCASSRFRGGTEAFFGQGTRLTVV.

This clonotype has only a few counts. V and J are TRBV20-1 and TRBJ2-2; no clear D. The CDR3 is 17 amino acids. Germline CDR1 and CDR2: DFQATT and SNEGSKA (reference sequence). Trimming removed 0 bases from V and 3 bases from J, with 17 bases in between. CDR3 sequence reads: CSARDSRRHHDTGELFF. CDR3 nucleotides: TGCAGTGCTAGAGATTCTCGGAGACATCATGACACCGGGGAGCTGTTTTTT.

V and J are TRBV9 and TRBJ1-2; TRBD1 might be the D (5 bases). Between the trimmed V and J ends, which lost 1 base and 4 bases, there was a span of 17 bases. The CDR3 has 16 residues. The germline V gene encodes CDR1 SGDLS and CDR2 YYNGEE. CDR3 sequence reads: CASSVSDMDNSYGYTF. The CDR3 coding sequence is TGTGCCAGCAGCGTAAGTGACATGGACAACAGCTATGGCTACACCTTC.

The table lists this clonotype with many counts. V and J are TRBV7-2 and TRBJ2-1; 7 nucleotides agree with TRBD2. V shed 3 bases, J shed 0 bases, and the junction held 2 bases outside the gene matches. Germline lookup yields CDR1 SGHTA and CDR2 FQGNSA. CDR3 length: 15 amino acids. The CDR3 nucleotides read TGTGCCAGCAGCTTGACTAGCTACTCCTACAATGAGCAGTTCTTC. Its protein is CASSLTSYSYNEQFF.

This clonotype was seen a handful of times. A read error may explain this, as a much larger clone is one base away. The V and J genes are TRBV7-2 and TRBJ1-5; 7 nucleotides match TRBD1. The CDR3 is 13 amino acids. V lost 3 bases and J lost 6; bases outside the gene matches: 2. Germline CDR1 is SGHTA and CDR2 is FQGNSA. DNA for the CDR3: TGTGCCAGCAGCTTCGACAGGGCTCAGCCCCAGCATTTT. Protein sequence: CASSFDRAQPQHF.

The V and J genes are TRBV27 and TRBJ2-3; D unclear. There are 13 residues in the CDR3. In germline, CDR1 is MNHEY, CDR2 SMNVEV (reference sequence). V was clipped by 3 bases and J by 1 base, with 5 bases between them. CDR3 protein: CASSFHGTDTQYF. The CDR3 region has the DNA TGTGCCAGCAGTTTCCACGGCACAGATACGCAGTATTTT.

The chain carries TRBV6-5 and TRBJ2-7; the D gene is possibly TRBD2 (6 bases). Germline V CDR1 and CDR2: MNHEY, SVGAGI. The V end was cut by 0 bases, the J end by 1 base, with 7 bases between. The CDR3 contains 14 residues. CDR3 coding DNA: TGTGCCAGCAGTTACTCGCGGGGTTCCTACGAGCAGTACTTC. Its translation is CASSYSRGSYEQYF.

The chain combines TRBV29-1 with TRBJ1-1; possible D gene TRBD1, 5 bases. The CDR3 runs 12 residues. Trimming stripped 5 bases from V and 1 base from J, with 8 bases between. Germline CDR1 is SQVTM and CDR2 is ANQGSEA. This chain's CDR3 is CSVTDRNTEAFF. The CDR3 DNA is TGCAGCGTTACAGACAGGAACACTGAAGCTTTCTTT.

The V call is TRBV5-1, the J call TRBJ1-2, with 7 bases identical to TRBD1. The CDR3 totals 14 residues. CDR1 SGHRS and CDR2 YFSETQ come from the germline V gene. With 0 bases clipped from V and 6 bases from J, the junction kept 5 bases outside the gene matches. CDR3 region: CASSLARGRDGYTF. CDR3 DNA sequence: TGCGCCAGCAGCTTGGCAAGGGGGCGCGATGGCTACACCTTC.

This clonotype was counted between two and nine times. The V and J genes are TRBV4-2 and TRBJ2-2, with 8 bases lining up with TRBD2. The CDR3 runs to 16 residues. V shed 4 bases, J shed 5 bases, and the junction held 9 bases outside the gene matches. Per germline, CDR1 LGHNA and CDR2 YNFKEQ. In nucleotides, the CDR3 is TGTGCCAGCAGCCGAGCTATAGCGGGAACGACCGGGGAGCTGTTTTTT. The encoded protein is CASSRAIAGTTGELFF.

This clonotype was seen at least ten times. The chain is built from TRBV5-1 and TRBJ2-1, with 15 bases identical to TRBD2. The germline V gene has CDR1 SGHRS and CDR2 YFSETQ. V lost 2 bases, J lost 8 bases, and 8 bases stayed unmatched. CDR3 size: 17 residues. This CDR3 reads CASSLGLAGGGIHEQFF. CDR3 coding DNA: TGCGCCAGCAGCTTAGGACTAGCGGGAGGGGGGATCCATGAGCAGTTCTTC.

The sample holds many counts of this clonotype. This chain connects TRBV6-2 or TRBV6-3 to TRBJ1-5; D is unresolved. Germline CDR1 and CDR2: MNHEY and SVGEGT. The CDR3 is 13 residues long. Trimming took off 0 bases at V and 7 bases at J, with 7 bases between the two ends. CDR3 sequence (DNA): TGTGCCAGCAGTTACTCGAGGATGCAGCCCCAGCATTTT. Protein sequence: CASSYSRMQPQHF.

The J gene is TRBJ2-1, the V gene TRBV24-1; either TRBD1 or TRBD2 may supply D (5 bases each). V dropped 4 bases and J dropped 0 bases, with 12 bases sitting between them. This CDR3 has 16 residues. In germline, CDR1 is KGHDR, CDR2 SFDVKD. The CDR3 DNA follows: TGTGCCACCAGTGACCCGGGACCAAGCTCCTACAATGAGCAGTTCTTC. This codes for CATSDPGPSSYNEQFF.

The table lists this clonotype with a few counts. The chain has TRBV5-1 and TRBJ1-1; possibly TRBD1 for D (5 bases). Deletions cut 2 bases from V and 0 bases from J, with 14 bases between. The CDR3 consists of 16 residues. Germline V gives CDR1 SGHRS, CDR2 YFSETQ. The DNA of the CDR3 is TGCGCCAGCAGCTTTAATCGCCGACAGATGAACACTGAAGCTTTCTTT. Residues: CASSFNRRQMNTEAFF.

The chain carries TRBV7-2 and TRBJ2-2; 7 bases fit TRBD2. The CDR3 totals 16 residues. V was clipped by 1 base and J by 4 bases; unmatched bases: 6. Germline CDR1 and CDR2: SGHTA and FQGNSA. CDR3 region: CASSLGGRDGTGELFF. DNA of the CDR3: TGTGCCAGCAGCTTAGGAGGGAGGGACGGCACCGGGGAGCTGTTTTTT.

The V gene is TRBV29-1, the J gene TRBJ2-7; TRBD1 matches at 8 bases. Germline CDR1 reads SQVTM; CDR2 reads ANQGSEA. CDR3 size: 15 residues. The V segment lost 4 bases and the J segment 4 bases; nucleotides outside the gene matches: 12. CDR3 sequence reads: CSVGFGAGGVYEQYF. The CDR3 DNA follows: TGCAGCGTTGGGTTTGGGGCAGGGGGCGTTTACGAGCAGTACTTC.